Shown below are 27 T cell receptor beta chains from a single sample sequenced in a study of CD8+CD57+ T cells in acquired aplastic anemia. The study profiled TCR beta VDJ and CDR3 using genomic DNA as template. TCRdb analysed the reads with MiXCR anew, one entry per CDR3 protein. The repertoire holds about 48,000 distinct CDR3 sequences, with about three quarters as singletons. Sequencing was done on a sample of sorted CD4+, CD8+, or CD8+CD57+ T cells (not recorded which) from PBMCs. Receptors originate from a human donor in good health, serving as a control.

This rearrangement joins TRBV20-1 to TRBJ2-7, with D maybe TRBD1 (5 bases). The CDR3 totals 15 residues. The V end lost 0 bases, the J end lost 4 bases, and 16 bases lay between the germline ends. CDR1 and CDR2 from the germline V gene are DFQATT and SNEGSKA (reference sequence). The CDR3 reads CSARDERRGGYEQYF. The CDR3 nucleotides read TGCAGTGCTAGAGATGAGAGAAGGGGTGGGTACGAGCAGTACTTC.

For the CDR3, the DNA is TGCAGCGTGAAAAATGGACAGGGCGGAGAGACCCAGTACTTC. This sequence encodes CSVKNGQGGETQYF. J is TRBJ2-5 and V is TRBV29-1; TRBD1 matches at 8 bases. From germline, CDR1 is SQVTM and CDR2 ANQGSEA. The V gene end was trimmed by 6 bases and the J gene end by 4 bases; junction bases not matched to a gene: 10. This CDR3 contains 14 residues.

The V and J genes are TRBV20-1 and TRBJ1-6; D not resolved. The CDR3 runs 13 residues. V lost 2 bases and J lost 9, with 11 bases in between. Germline V gene sequence: CDR1 DFQATT, CDR2 SNEGSKA (reference sequence). CDR3 nucleotide sequence: TGCAGTGCTAGATTGGGGTTCGCTTCACCCCTCCACTTT. Amino acid sequence: CSARLGFASPLHF.

CDR3: CASSLPRFEAFF. Here the CDR3 DNA reads TGTGCCAGCAGCCTACCTCGGTTCGAAGCTTTCTTT. The chain recombines TRBV7-9 with TRBJ1-1, with D unclear. CDR1 is SEHNR and CDR2 is FQNEAQ in the germline V gene (reference sequence). The germline V and J ends were trimmed by 5 bases and 8 bases, with 12 bases remaining between them. The CDR3 sequence is 12 residues long.

The CDR3 nucleotides read TGTGCCAGCAGCCAAGCCGCAGGCGGGTACTATGGCTACACCTTC. This encodes CASSQAAGGYYGYTF. This sequence joins TRBV14 and TRBJ1-2; D gene unclear. V lost 1 base and J lost 3, with 12 bases in between. Germline CDR1 is SGHDN and CDR2 is FVKESK. The CDR3 loop spans 15 amino acids.

This clonotype was seen many times. The rearrangement links TRBV19 to TRBJ1-1; 10 bases line up with TRBD1. The ends lost 0 bases at V and 3 bases at J; junction bases unmatched: 4. The CDR3 runs 16 residues. Looked up from germline, CDR1 is LNHDA and CDR2 is SQIVND (reference sequence). The CDR3 here is CASSIEADRGDTEAFF. CDR3 in DNA: TGTGCCAGTAGTATAGAGGCGGACAGGGGGGACACTGAAGCTTTCTTT. Full variable domain (outside the CDR3, taken from reference TRBV19 and TRBJ1-1): DGGITQSPKYLFRKEGQNVTLSCEQNLNHDAMYWYRQDPGQGLRLIYYSQIVNDFQKGDIAEGYSVSREKKESFPLTVTSAQKNPTAFYLCASSIEADRGDTEAFFGQGTRLTVV.

This chain links TRBV7-9 with TRBJ1-2, with D tentatively TRBD1 (6 bases). CDR3 length equals 13 residues. Per germline, CDR1 SEHNR and CDR2 FQNEAQ (reference sequence). V shed 6 bases and J shed 2 bases, with 10 bases lying between them. CDR3 protein: CASRPTGNYGYTF. The CDR3 DNA is TGTGCCAGCAGACCGACAGGAAACTATGGCTACACCTTC.

This sequence joins TRBV9 and TRBJ1-6; weak D call: TRBD1 (6 bases). V was cut by 0 bases and J by 7 bases, with 17 bases left in between. Germline V gives CDR1 SGDLS, CDR2 YYNGEE. This CDR3 is 17 amino acids long. In nucleotides, the CDR3 is TGTGCCAGCAGCGTAGGACCACGGGGGGGCCTCAATTCACCCCTCCACTTT. This encodes CASSVGPRGGLNSPLHF.

J is TRBJ2-3 and V is TRBV10-2; 14 bases fit TRBD2. In germline, CDR1 is WSHSY, CDR2 SAAADI. Losses at the gene ends were 8 bases for V and 4 bases for J; bases not matched to a gene: 2. This CDR3 spans 14 amino acids. CDR3 in DNA: TGCGCCAGCGGACTAGCGGGAGGCCCAGATACGCAGTATTTT. This gives the protein CASGLAGGPDTQYF.

The sample holds one count of this clonotype. The V gene is TRBV20-1, the J gene TRBJ2-1; 8 bases line up with TRBD1. Germline loops: CDR1 DFQATT, CDR2 SNEGSKA (reference sequence). The CDR3 runs to 11 residues. V lost 6 bases to trimming and J lost 12 bases; unmatched junction nucleotides: 7. CDR3 sequence (DNA): TGCAGTGCAATGAACAGGGGGACGCAGTTCTTC. As protein: CSAMNRGTQFF.

This clonotype was recorded at least ten times. The chain combines TRBV6-4 with TRBJ2-1; 13 nucleotides agree with TRBD2. Germline CDR1 reads MRHNA; CDR2 reads SNTAGT. V shed 6 bases, J shed 8 bases, and the junction held 7 bases outside the gene matches. This CDR3 region has 15 residues. CDR3 nucleotide sequence: TGTGCCAGCAGCCCGACTAGCGGGAGGTCCGATGAGCAGTTCTTC. Its protein product is CASSPTSGRSDEQFF.

The V call is TRBV10-3, the J call TRBJ2-1; possibly TRBD2 for D (6 bases). The CDR3 length is 17 residues. Germline-derived CDR1 and CDR2 are ENHRY and SYGVKD. Deletions cut 6 bases from V and 1 base from J, with 19 bases between. The DNA for the CDR3 is TGTGCCATCAGACGAGGAGGGGTCGGTACGTCCTACAATGAGCAGTTCTTC. It is translated as CAIRRGGVGTSYNEQFF.

The gene calls are TRBV2 and TRBJ2-5; D is unclear. Germline-derived CDR1 and CDR2 are SNHLY and FYNNEI. The ends were cut back, 7 bases at V and 5 bases at J, with 11 bases in the middle. The CDR3 loop spans 12 amino acids. The CDR3 region is CASTVPRETQYF. CDR3 DNA: TGTGCCAGCACCGTCCCTAGGGAGACCCAGTACTTC. Using reference TRBV2 and TRBJ2-5 for the parts outside the CDR3, the full variable domain is EPEVTQTPSHQVTQMGQEVILRCVPISNHLYFYWYRQILGQKVEFLVSFYNNEISEKSEIFDDQFSVERPDGSNFTLKIRSTKLEDSAMYFCASTVPRETQYFGPGTRLLVL.

The sample holds one count of this clonotype. The chain links TRBV2 to TRBJ2-1; possible D gene TRBD2, 5 bases. CDR1 and CDR2 (germline): SNHLY, FYNNEI. CDR3 length equals 15 residues. V dropped 8 bases and J dropped 0 bases, with 14 bases sitting between them. The CDR3 sequence: CASGRRAGSYNEQFF. Written as DNA, the CDR3 is TGTGCCAGCGGACGGCGGGCGGGCTCCTACAATGAGCAGTTCTTC.

The rearrangement joins TRBV25-1 to TRBJ1-1; the D is unclear. Trimming took off 3 bases at V and 5 bases at J, with 10 bases between the two ends. There are 13 residues in the CDR3. Per the germline V gene, CDR1 is MGHDK and CDR2 is SYGVNS. Here the CDR3 reads CASSDRRGTEAFF. The CDR3 nucleotides are TGTGCCAGCAGTGACAGGAGAGGGACTGAAGCTTTCTTT. The entire variable domain, with the rest obtained from reference TRBV25-1 and TRBJ1-1, is as follows: EADIYQTPRYLVIGTGKKITLECSQTMGHDKMYWYQQDPGMELHLIHYSYGVNSTEKGDLSSESTVSRIRTEHFPLTLESARPSHTSQYLCASSDRRGTEAFFGQGTRLTVV.

The V call is TRBV4-3, the J call TRBJ1-2; no clear D gene. Between the trimmed V and J ends, which lost 0 bases and 6 bases, there was a span of 14 bases. The germline CDR1 and CDR2 sequences are LGHNA and YSLEER. The CDR3 covers 15 residues. CDR3 sequence reads: CASSQDLGGRDGYTF. The CDR3 region has the DNA TGCGCCAGCAGCCAAGATCTTGGAGGGAGGGATGGCTACACCTTC.

The chain combines TRBV29-1 with TRBJ1-4; possible D gene TRBD1, 6 bases. The V and J ends lost 6 bases and 0 bases respectively, with 8 bases between them. CDR3 length equals 13 residues. Germline V lookup: CDR1 SQVTM, CDR2 ANQGSEA. CDR3 coding DNA: TGCAGCGTAGGGACAACAACTAATGAAAAACTGTTTTTT. This gives the protein CSVGTTTNEKLFF.

The rearrangement uses TRBV5-1 and TRBJ1-1; D unresolved. The CDR3 runs to 15 residues. V shed 0 bases and J shed 1 base, with 10 bases lying between them. Germline V gene data show CDR1 as SGHRS and CDR2 as YFSETQ. This CDR3 is CASSLVYRENTEAFF. The CDR3 coding sequence is TGCGCCAGCAGCTTGGTATACAGAGAGAACACTGAAGCTTTCTTT.

This chain links TRBV29-1 with TRBJ2-3, with D tentatively TRBD2 (5 bases). CDR1 is SQVTM, CDR2 ANQGSEA, per germline. The CDR3 contains 17 residues. Trimming stripped 0 bases from V and 2 bases from J, with 18 bases between. CDR3 amino acids: CSVEDPKGSLDTDTQYF. The DNA of the CDR3 is TGCAGCGTTGAAGATCCCAAAGGGAGTCTGGACACAGATACGCAGTATTTT.

In the case of this clonotype: A read error may produce the germline difference seen at one junction end. V is TRBV29-1 and J is TRBJ2-7; D remains unclear. Germline-derived CDR1 and CDR2 are SQVTM and ANQGSEA. The CDR3 runs 14 residues. DNA for the CDR3: TGCAGCGTTGAGGACCATATTAACAGCCGCGAGCGGTACTTC. Amino acid sequence: CSVEDHINSRERYF.

In this sample, this clonotype is medium-sized. The chain uses TRBV20-1 and TRBJ1-1; D gene ambiguous. Germline V CDR1 and CDR2: DFQATT, SNEGSKA (reference sequence). With 6 bases removed from V and 0 bases from J, the gap between germline ends came to 5 bases. CDR3 length equals 11 residues. The CDR3 sequence is CSAHLNTEAFF. CDR3 DNA: TGCAGTGCACACCTGAACACTGAAGCTTTCTTT.

The chain combines TRBV29-1 with TRBJ2-7; D may correspond to TRBD1 or TRBD2 (6 bases each). Trimming removed 2 bases at V and 2 bases at J, with 16 bases between. This CDR3 has 15 residues. In germline, CDR1 is SQVTM, CDR2 ANQGSEA. The CDR3 nucleotides are TGCAGCGTTGAATCAAACGGGGGCCCTGCCTACGAGCAGTACTTC. It is translated as CSVESNGGPAYEQYF.

J is TRBJ1-1 and V is TRBV29-1, with D uncertain. This CDR3 is built from 13 residues. CDR1 SQVTM and CDR2 ANQGSEA come from the germline V gene. Trimming stripped 7 bases from V and 4 bases from J, with 16 bases between. The CDR3, as DNA: TGCAGCGCTGCCACGACGGAGCGCACTGAAGCTTTCTTT. It translates to CSAATTERTEAFF.

This clonotype was observed a handful of times. The rearrangement uses TRBV7-9 and TRBJ2-3, with D hard to call. CDR1 and CDR2 (germline): SEHNR, FQNEAQ (reference sequence). Trimming removed 2 bases at V and 4 bases at J, with 7 bases between. The CDR3 consists of 13 residues. In DNA form, the CDR3 reads TGTGCCAGCAGCTTATCCCCCTCAGATACGCAGTATTTT. This translates into CASSLSPSDTQYF.

The V and J genes are TRBV2 and TRBJ1-2, with 7 bases matching TRBD1. After removal of 5 bases from V and 2 bases from J, the junction contained 11 bases not matched to a gene. The CDR3 contains 16 residues. Germline V gene sequence: CDR1 SNHLY, CDR2 FYNNEI. For the CDR3, the DNA is TGTGCCAGCAGTTACACCTCGAGGGGGCCCAACTATGGCTACACCTTC. Its translation: CASSYTSRGPNYGYTF. Using reference TRBV2 and TRBJ1-2 for the parts outside the CDR3, the full variable domain is EPEVTQTPSHQVTQMGQEVILRCVPISNHLYFYWYRQILGQKVEFLVSFYNNEISEKSEIFDDQFSVERPDGSNFTLKIRSTKLEDSAMYFCASSYTSRGPNYGYTFGSGTRLTVV.

V is TRBV2 and J is TRBJ1-2, with TRBD1 as a possible D gene (5 bases). Between the trimmed V and J ends, which lost 11 bases and 6 bases, there was a span of 13 bases. The germline gives CDR1 SNHLY, CDR2 FYNNEI. This CDR3 spans 11 amino acids. CDR3 region: CAGRGLDGYTF. CDR3 coding DNA: TGTGCCGGGAGGGGCCTGGATGGCTACACCTTC.

By frequency in the sample, this clonotype is large. The chain carries TRBV5-1 and TRBJ1-2; a weak D match, TRBD1 (5 bases). Per the germline V gene, CDR1 is SGHRS and CDR2 is YFSETQ. The CDR3 loop spans 14 amino acids. V shed 5 bases and J shed 6 bases, with 17 bases lying between them. CDR3 sequence reads: CASRYDRVLDGYTF. The CDR3 bases are TGCGCCAGCAGATATGACAGAGTCCTCGATGGCTACACCTTC.